These 28 T cell receptor beta chains share one sample of origin, sequenced in a study of T cell responses to AZD1222 COVID-19 vaccine. Clones were sequenced by immunoSEQ multiplex PCR, and TCRdb holds only the in-frame ones, with some missing. The repertoire holds about 94,000 clones, with roughly 85% as singletons. The sample in question was peripheral blood, obtained 28 days after the second AZD1222 dose. Receptors originate from an adult who received the AZD1222 COVID-19 vaccine.

V gene TRBV2 combines with J gene TRBJ2-5; D remains ambiguous. V dropped 6 bases and J dropped 1 base, with 9 bases sitting between them. Per germline, CDR1 SNHLY and CDR2 FYNNEI. The CDR3 extends over 13 amino acids. The chain's CDR3 is CASSPPRQETQYF. CDR3 DNA: TGTGCCAGCAGCCCACCCCGCCAAGAGACCCAGTACTTC.

This chain uses TRBV25-1 with TRBJ1-1; possible D gene TRBD1, 5 bases. The CDR3 is made up of 15 amino acids. Trimming removed 6 bases at V and 0 bases at J, with 14 bases between. Germline V gene data show CDR1 as MGHDK and CDR2 as SYGVNS. The CDR3 loop reads CASRGLGAMNTEAFF. The CDR3 nucleotides read TGTGCCAGCAGGGGGCTGGGTGCCATGAACACTGAAGCTTTCTTT.

This clone was counted between two and nine times. The gene calls are TRBV6-5 and TRBJ1-2, with 8 bases lining up with TRBD1. This CDR3 is built from 12 residues. Trimming took 4 bases from V and 6 from J; bases not matched to a gene: 1. CDR1 and CDR2 from the germline V gene are MNHEY and SVGAGI. The CDR3 bases are TGTGCCAGCAGTTGGACAGGGAATGGCTACACCTTC. It is translated as CASSWTGNGYTF.

The chain employs TRBV28 and TRBJ1-2; D is unresolved. The CDR3 length is 10 residues. Germline loops: CDR1 MDHEN, CDR2 SYDVKM. The ends were cut back, 8 bases at V and 8 bases at J, with 9 bases in the middle. CDR3 loop: CASGRGGYTF. CDR3 coding DNA: TGTGCCAGCGGGCGCGGGGGCTACACCTTC.

The chain recombines TRBV19 with TRBJ1-2, with 8 bases aligning to TRBD1. CDR1 and CDR2 from the germline V gene are LNHDA and SQIVND (reference sequence). The CDR3 runs 14 residues. V lost 5 bases, J lost 4 bases, and 6 bases stayed unmatched. The CDR3 loop is CASSHDRGGYGYTF. For the CDR3, the DNA is TGTGCCAGTAGTCATGACAGGGGTGGCTATGGCTACACCTTC. Based on the CDR3 plus reference TRBV19 and TRBJ1-2, the full variable domain is DGGITQSPKYLFRKEGQNVTLSCEQNLNHDAMYWYRQDPGQGLRLIYYSQIVNDFQKGDIAEGYSVSREKKESFPLTVTSAQKNPTAFYLCASSHDRGGYGYTFGSGTRLTVV.

This clone was counted only a few times. The V call is TRBV30, the J call TRBJ2-2; D gene unclear. Germline CDR1 GTSNPN, CDR2 SVGIG (reference sequence). V lost 2 bases and J lost 4, with 8 bases in between. The CDR3 extends over 13 amino acids. Here the CDR3 reads CAWSPFLTGELFF. The CDR3 DNA reads as TGTGCCTGGAGTCCTTTCCTCACCGGGGAGCTGTTTTTT.

The chain uses TRBV30 and TRBJ2-3; no reliable D call. Germline V gene sequence: CDR1 GTSNPN, CDR2 SVGIG (reference sequence). This CDR3 has 12 residues. V was shortened by 0 bases and J by 4 bases, with 5 bases between the two germline ends. The DNA of the CDR3 is TGTGCCTGGAGTGTAAGGTCAGATACGCAGTATTTT. The encoded protein is CAWSVRSDTQYF.

The chain uses TRBV6-5 and TRBJ1-4; tentative D call: TRBD1 (6 bases). Trimming took 10 bases from V and 15 from J, leaving 24 bases between them. From germline, CDR1 is MNHEY and CDR2 SVGAGI. The CDR3 spans 13 residues. The CDR3 nucleotides are TGTGCCACGTCACAGGGCCATTGGTCCTTTGTGTTTTTT. Translated, it gives CATSQGHWSFVFF.

The gene calls are TRBV6-2 or TRBV6-3 and TRBJ1-6; 8 bases line up with TRBD1. The V gene's germline CDR1 is MNHEY and CDR2 SVGEGT. The CDR3 has 17 residues. After removal of 6 bases from V and 7 bases from J, the junction contained 14 bases not matched to a gene. The CDR3 is CASSPMTGVHWNSPLHF. The CDR3 coding sequence is TGTGCCAGCAGCCCAATGACAGGGGTCCACTGGAATTCACCCCTCCACTTT.

The CDR3 DNA follows: TGCGCCAGCAGCCAAGAACCCACTAGCACAGATACGCAGTATTTT. The encoded protein is CASSQEPTSTDTQYF. The V call is TRBV4-1, the J call TRBJ2-3; no clear D. The CDR3 covers 15 residues. The germline gives CDR1 MGHRA, CDR2 YSYEKL. V was cut by 0 bases and J by 0 bases, with 7 bases left in between.

This clone was recorded once. The chain combines TRBV4-1 with TRBJ2-3; perhaps TRBD1 as D (6 bases). The CDR3 runs 15 residues. CDR1 is MGHRA, CDR2 YSYEKL, per germline. V lost 1 base, J lost 4 bases, and 12 bases lay in between. The DNA of the CDR3 is TGCGCCAGCAGCCAAGTGTCCAGGGGAGCAGATACGCAGTATTTT. This encodes CASSQVSRGADTQYF.

The chain uses TRBV24-1 and TRBJ2-5, with D possibly being TRBD2 (6 bases). The ends were cut back, 4 bases at V and 5 bases at J, with 13 bases in the middle. There are 14 residues in the CDR3. Per the germline V gene, CDR1 is KGHDR and CDR2 is SFDVKD. The CDR3 loop is CATSEGGPGETQYF. In nucleotides, the CDR3 is TGTGCCACCAGTGAAGGAGGGCCGGGGGAGACCCAGTACTTC.

The chain employs TRBV30 and TRBJ1-3; the D is unclear. The CDR3 runs to 14 residues. Trimming left V 4 bases short and J 4 bases short, with 14 bases between. Germline assignment: CDR1 GTSNPN and CDR2 SVGIG (reference sequence). The CDR3 DNA reads as TGTGCCTGGACCCCCGGTACAAACGGAAACACCATATATTTT. This translates into CAWTPGTNGNTIYF.

The gene calls are TRBV27 and TRBJ1-2; 9 nucleotides match TRBD1. The CDR3 is 14 amino acids. Germline values: CDR1 MNHEY, CDR2 SMNVEV (reference sequence). After removal of 5 bases from V and 7 bases from J, the junction contained 8 bases not matched to a gene. The CDR3 bases are TGTGCCAGCAGTCGACGAGACAGGGGGGGTGGCTACACCTTC. Amino acid sequence: CASSRRDRGGGYTF.

The rearrangement joins TRBV27 to TRBJ2-3; D possibly corresponds to TRBD2 (6 bases). V lost 6 bases and J lost 4, with 17 bases in between. The CDR3 contains 15 residues. Germline CDR1 MNHEY, CDR2 SMNVEV (reference sequence). The CDR3 region has the DNA TGTGCCAGCAGGATCCTCGGGGGACCCGCAGATACGCAGTATTTT. Translation: CASRILGGPADTQYF.

In its sample, this clone was seen once. CDR3 sequence reads: CASSPFARGRDSEQYF. CDR3 nucleotides: TGTGCCAGCAGCCCATTTGCCCGAGGCAGAGATTCAGAGCAGTACTTC. The J gene is TRBJ2-7, the V gene TRBV7-3; D ambiguous. Trimming removed 5 bases at V and 7 bases at J, with 24 bases between. CDR1 is SGHTA and CDR2 is FQGTGA in the germline V gene. The CDR3 has 16 amino acids.

J is TRBJ1-2 and V is TRBV7-2, with D possibly TRBD1 on 5 matching bases. CDR3 length: 14 residues. Trimming took 5 bases from V and 5 from J, leaving 15 bases between them. Germline values: CDR1 SGHTA, CDR2 FQGNSA. The CDR3 is CASSLTDGPYGYTF. Written as DNA, the CDR3 is TGTGCCAGCAGCCTGACAGACGGCCCATATGGCTACACCTTC.

The CDR3 loop reads CASSYPPQGGNSPLHF. Here the CDR3 DNA reads TGTGCCAGCAGTTATCCCCCCCAGGGTGGGAATTCACCCCTCCACTTT. This chain connects TRBV6-6 to TRBJ1-6, with D perhaps TRBD1 (5 bases). Germline V lookup: CDR1 MNHNY, CDR2 SVGAGI (reference sequence). The CDR3 sequence is 16 residues long. Trimming stripped 3 bases from V and 7 bases from J, with 16 bases between.

The rearrangement uses TRBV27 and TRBJ2-2; 7 bases agree with TRBD1. V lost 8 bases and J lost 7; bases outside the gene matches: 10. This CDR3 is 14 amino acids long. Germline-derived CDR1 and CDR2 are MNHEY and SMNVEV (reference sequence). The CDR3 reads CASRSDRVHGELFF. The CDR3 region has the DNA TGTGCCAGCCGATCAGACAGGGTCCACGGGGAGCTGTTTTTT.

This chain joins TRBV4-2 and TRBJ2-5; maybe TRBD1 (5 bases). V lost 0 bases, J lost 12 bases, and 17 bases lay in between. The CDR3 totals 14 residues. Germline lookup yields CDR1 LGHNA and CDR2 YNFKEQ. The CDR3 loop is CASSQDLSGWVEYF. For the CDR3, the DNA is TGTGCCAGCAGCCAAGATCTGTCAGGGTGGGTCGAGTACTTC.

The chain combines TRBV18 with TRBJ1-6; D is unclear. The CDR3 totals 14 residues. With 4 bases removed from V and 4 bases from J, the gap between germline ends came to 8 bases. CDR1 is KGHSH, CDR2 LQKENI, per germline. The chain's CDR3 is CASSRAAYNSPLHF. As DNA, the CDR3 is TGTGCCAGCTCACGGGCAGCATATAATTCACCCCTCCACTTT.

V gene TRBV11-1 combines with J gene TRBJ2-2; 7 bases agree with TRBD2. From germline, CDR1 is SGHAT and CDR2 FQDESV (reference sequence). There are 15 residues in the CDR3. After removal of 6 bases from V and 5 bases from J, the junction contained 9 bases not matched to a gene. The CDR3: CASRPTSVGTGELFF. The CDR3 coding sequence is TGTGCCAGCAGACCAACTAGCGTAGGGACCGGGGAGCTGTTTTTT.

The chain links TRBV9 to TRBJ2-1; 7 bases fit TRBD2. The CDR3 runs 16 residues. Trimming took 4 bases from V and 4 from J; bases not matched to a gene: 11. Germline assignment: CDR1 SGDLS and CDR2 YYNGEE. The CDR3 loop reads CASSPTVSGRYNEQFF. CDR3 coding DNA: TGTGCCAGCAGCCCCACCGTTAGCGGGCGTTACAATGAGCAGTTCTTC.

The J gene is TRBJ1-4, the V gene TRBV5-1; tentative D call: TRBD1 (5 bases). V was shortened by 2 bases and J by 6 bases, with 11 bases between the two germline ends. The CDR3 runs to 14 residues. Germline V gives CDR1 SGHRS, CDR2 YFSETQ. The DNA of the CDR3 is TGCGCCAGCAGCTTAGGGGTAGGGGATGAAAAACTGTTTTTT. Translation gives CASSLGVGDEKLFF.

This chain links TRBV19 with TRBJ1-4; no clear D gene. CDR1 LNHDA and CDR2 SQIVND come from the germline V gene (reference sequence). This CDR3 has 12 residues. The germline V and J ends were trimmed by 11 bases and 10 bases, with 17 bases remaining between them. CDR3 in amino acids: CAASNIIGKLFF. In DNA form, the CDR3 reads TGTGCCGCCAGTAATATCATCGGAAAACTGTTTTTT.

This chain joins TRBV7-2 and TRBJ2-1; no reliable D call. The germline V gene encodes CDR1 SGHTA and CDR2 FQGNSA. Trimming stripped 2 bases from V and 10 bases from J, with 12 bases between. This CDR3 has 13 residues. CDR3 bases: TGTGCCAGCAGCTTAAGGGCCCTTCGGGAGCAGTTCTTC. Protein: CASSLRALREQFF.

The chain combines TRBV28 with TRBJ1-5, with D perhaps matching TRBD1 (5 bases). Germline CDR1 is MDHEN and CDR2 is SYDVKM. V lost 3 bases, J lost 6 bases, and 6 bases lay in between. CDR3 size: 12 residues. The CDR3 loop reads CASSFGAQPQHF. DNA for the CDR3: TGTGCCAGCAGTTTCGGGGCTCAGCCCCAGCATTTT.

The chain has TRBV3-1 (or the pseudogene TRBV3-2) and TRBJ2-7; D might be TRBD1 or TRBD2, each matching 5 bases. From germline, CDR1 is LGHDT and CDR2 YNNKEL (reference sequence). Trimming removed 8 bases from V and 2 bases from J, with 16 bases in between. This CDR3 has 14 amino acids. DNA of the CDR3: TGTGCCAGCTCCTTTGGGGACGGCCCCTACGAGCAGTACTTC. Its protein product is CASSFGDGPYEQYF.